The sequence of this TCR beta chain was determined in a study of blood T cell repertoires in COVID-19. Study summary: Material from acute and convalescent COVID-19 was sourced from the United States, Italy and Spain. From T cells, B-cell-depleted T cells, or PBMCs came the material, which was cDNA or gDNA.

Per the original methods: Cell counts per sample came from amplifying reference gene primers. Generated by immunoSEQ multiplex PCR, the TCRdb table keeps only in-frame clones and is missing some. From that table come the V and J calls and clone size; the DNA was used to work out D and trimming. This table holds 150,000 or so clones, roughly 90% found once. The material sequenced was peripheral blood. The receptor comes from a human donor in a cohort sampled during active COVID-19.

The CDR3 coding sequence is TGTGCCAGCAGCGTAGGAAGGGACACCGGTAACACTGAAGCTTTCTTT. Translated, it gives CASSVGRDTGNTEAFF. The V gene is TRBV9, the J gene TRBJ1-1, with a weak D call TRBD1 (6 bases). V was pared by 0 bases and J by 2 bases, with 14 bases between. The germline V gene encodes CDR1 SGDLS and CDR2 YYNGEE. The CDR3 spans 16 residues. Full variable domain (rest looked up from reference TRBV9 and TRBJ1-1): DSGVTQTPKHLITATGQRVTLRCSPRSGDLSVYWYQQSLDQGLQFLIQYYNGEERAKGNILERFSAQQFPDLHSELNLSSLELGDSALYFCASSVGRDTGNTEAFFGQGTRLTVV.